This TCR beta chain was recorded in a study of CD8 T cells in acute hepatitis C reinfection. Study at large: CD8+ T cells recognizing the HCV NS3-1073 epitope were profiled acutely and after viral clearance. The study, taken as a whole, reports: All groups preferentially used TRBV04 and TRBV06, which was not due to overrepresentation in the naive pool. No chronic follow-up sample yielded enough NS3-1073 specific cells.

V was trimmed by 2 bases and J by 5 bases, leaving 21 bases between them. The length of the CDR3 is 17 residues. From germline, CDR1 is MGHDK and CDR2 SYGVNS. Noted time point: naive CD8 control sorted from an acute-time-point sample. Donors were people who inject drugs, followed every 3 months. Assay: immunoSEQ multiplex PCR; the TCRdb copy retains only in-frame clones and omits some. The top ten clones hold about 10% of a sample with 30,000 to 40,000 clones, 80% to 90% of them seen once. This clone was recorded once. The antigen remains undetermined. The source of this sequence is a woman aged 18 to 35 who spontaneously cleared hepatitis C infection. The sequenced material came from naive CD8+ T cells from PBMCs. The J gene is TRBJ2-5, the V gene TRBV25-1; maybe TRBD2 (5 bases). The CDR3 spells CASSEIRASPRIETQYF. DNA of the CDR3: TGTGCCAGCAGTGAAATAAGGGCTAGCCCCCGCATTGAGACCCAGTACTTC.